The T cell receptor beta chain under discussion was sequenced for a study of blood T cell repertoires in COVID-19 (dated by TCRdb to the early 2020s). Broadly, across the study: Samples covering the acute and convalescent phases of COVID-19 were provided by collaborators in the United States, Italy and Spain. Sample metadata almost always included a de-identified subject ID, COVID-19 status, age in years and sex. The repertoires were released in a freely available public database intended as a resource for research on the immune response to SARS-CoV-2. The samples were drawn from the first 160 participants of the ongoing ImmuneRACE study and from 1,200 or so subjects provided by 6 global collaborators. Where available, HLA class I and class II types were obtained from metadata supplied by the sample provider rather than from assay-based typing. The material from the prospective study consisted of cDNA or gDNA derived from T cells, B-cell-depleted T cells, or PBMCs. Deeply sampled blood TCRbeta repertoires from subjects exposed to, actively infected with, or recovered from COVID-19 were included in the dataset.

V and J are trimmed by 6 bases and 6 bases, and the gene matches miss 4 bases of the junction. The CDR3 has 13 amino acids, counting the end cysteine and phenylalanine. This entry keeps only the CDR3 DNA: 39 bases, framed from base 1. CDR1 MNHEY and CDR2 SVGAGI were looked up in the germline V gene. TCRbeta CDR3 regions were amplified from genomic DNA using the immunoSEQ Assay, a bias-controlled multiplex PCR. As for the original processing: Within the assay, amplification of reference gene primers was used to estimate how many nucleated cells each sample contained. To quantify the absolute abundance of each unique TCRbeta CDR3 rearrangement, sequence reads were collapsed and filtered. For each sample, productive Simpson clonality was calculated as the square root of Simpson's diversity index across productive rearrangements. The table was pulled from immuneACCESS by TCRdb, which kept in-frame rearrangements only. Such tables lose some clones; where checked, under half of the loss comes from unresolved V genes, and the rest has no known cause. V and J calls and clone size come straight from that table; D and trimming were deduced from the DNA. The sample yields around 220,000 clones; around 86% were counted once. The top ten clonotypes cover about 9.4% of the sample.

One collaborating source in Seattle enrolled patients while the patients were actively infected and followed the patients over time throughout the course of disease. Whole blood was collected in K2EDTA tubes by collaborating institutions according to the institutions' own protocols. For TCRbeta analysis, collaborators shipped samples in one of three forms: frozen whole blood, isolated PBMCs, or DNA extracted from either of those sample types. Overall results and qualifications from the work: The quantity of clinical and demographic metadata differed by source and by participant and was supplied without curation.

Note on this clone: Its antigen is unknown. Base qualities are not provided; no much larger clone lies one nucleotide away.

Sequencing was performed on peripheral blood. This TCR derives from a woman aged 50 to 60 with COVID-19, enrolled during active disease. This receptor chain uses TRBV6-5 and TRBJ1-5; the junction holds 8 bases that match TRBD1. CDR3 reads: CASRGTGGQPQHF. The sequenced DNA: TGTGCCAGCAGGGGGACAGGCGGTCAGCCCCAGCATTTT.